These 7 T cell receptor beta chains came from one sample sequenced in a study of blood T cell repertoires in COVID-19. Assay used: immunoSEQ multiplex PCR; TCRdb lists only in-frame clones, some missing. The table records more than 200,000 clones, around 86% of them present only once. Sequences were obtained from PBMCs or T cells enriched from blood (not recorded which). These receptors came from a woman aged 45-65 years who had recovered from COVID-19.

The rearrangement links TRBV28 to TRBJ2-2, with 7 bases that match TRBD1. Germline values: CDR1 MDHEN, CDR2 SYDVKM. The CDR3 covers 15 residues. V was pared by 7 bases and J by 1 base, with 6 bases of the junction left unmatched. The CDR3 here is CASKRGGLNTGELFF. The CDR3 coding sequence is TGTGCCAGCAAGAGAGGGGGCCTGAACACCGGGGAGCTGTTTTTT.

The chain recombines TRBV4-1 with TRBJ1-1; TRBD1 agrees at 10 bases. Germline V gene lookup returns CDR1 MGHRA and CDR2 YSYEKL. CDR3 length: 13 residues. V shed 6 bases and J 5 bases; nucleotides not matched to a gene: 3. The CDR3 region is CASRRTGGTEAFF. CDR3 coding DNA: TGCGCCAGCAGACGGACAGGGGGGACTGAAGCTTTCTTT.

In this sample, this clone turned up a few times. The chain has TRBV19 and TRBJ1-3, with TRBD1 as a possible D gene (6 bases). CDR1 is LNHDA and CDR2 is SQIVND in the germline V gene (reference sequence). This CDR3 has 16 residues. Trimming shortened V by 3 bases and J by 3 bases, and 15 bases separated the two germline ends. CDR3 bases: TGTGCCAGTAGTATGGATCTACAGGGCTATGGAAACACCATATATTTT. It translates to CASSMDLQGYGNTIYF.

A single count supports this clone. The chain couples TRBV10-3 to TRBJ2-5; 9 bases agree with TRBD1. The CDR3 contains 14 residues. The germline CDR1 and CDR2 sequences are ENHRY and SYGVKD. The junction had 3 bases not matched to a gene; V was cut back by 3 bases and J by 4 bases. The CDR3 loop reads CAISERTGVETQYF. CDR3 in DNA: TGTGCCATCAGTGAACGGACAGGGGTAGAGACCCAGTACTTC.

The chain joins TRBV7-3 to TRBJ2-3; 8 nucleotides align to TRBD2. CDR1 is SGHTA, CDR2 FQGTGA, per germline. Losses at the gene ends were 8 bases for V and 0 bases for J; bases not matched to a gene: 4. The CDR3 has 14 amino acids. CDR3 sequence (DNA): TGTGCCAGCTCTAGCGGGCCGAGCACAGATACGCAGTATTTT. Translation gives CASSSGPSTDTQYF.

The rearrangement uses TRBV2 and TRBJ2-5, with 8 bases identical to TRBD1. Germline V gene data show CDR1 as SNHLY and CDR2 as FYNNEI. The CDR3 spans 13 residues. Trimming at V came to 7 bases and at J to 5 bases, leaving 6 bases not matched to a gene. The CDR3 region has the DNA TGTGCCAGCATCAGGGGGCGTGGGGAGACCCAGTACTTC. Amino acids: CASIRGRGETQYF.

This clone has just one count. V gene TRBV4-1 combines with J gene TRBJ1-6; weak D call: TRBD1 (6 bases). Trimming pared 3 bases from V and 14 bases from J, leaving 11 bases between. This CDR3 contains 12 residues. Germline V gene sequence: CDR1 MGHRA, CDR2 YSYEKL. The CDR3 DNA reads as TGCGCCAGCAGCCACCCACAGGGATCCCTCCACTTT. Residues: CASSHPQGSLHF.